This T cell receptor (beta chain) was sequenced for a study of T cell responses to AZD1222 COVID-19 vaccine. This clone has a handful of counts. Generated by immunoSEQ multiplex PCR, the TCRdb table keeps only in-frame clones and is missing some. The table lists fewer than 110,000 clones, approximately 90% of them singletons. This TCR came from an adult who received the AZD1222 COVID-19 vaccine. Specimen: peripheral blood, collected 28 days after the second AZD1222 dose.

DNA of the CDR3: TGCAGCGTTGGAGGGACAGGGGGCTACGAGCAGTACTTC. This translates into CSVGGTGGYEQYF. This sequence joins TRBV29-1 and TRBJ2-7; 11 nucleotides agree with TRBD1. Germline V gene sequence: CDR1 SQVTM, CDR2 ANQGSEA. Unmatched junction bases numbered 2, after V lost 4 bases and J lost 3 bases. The CDR3 is made up of 13 amino acids.